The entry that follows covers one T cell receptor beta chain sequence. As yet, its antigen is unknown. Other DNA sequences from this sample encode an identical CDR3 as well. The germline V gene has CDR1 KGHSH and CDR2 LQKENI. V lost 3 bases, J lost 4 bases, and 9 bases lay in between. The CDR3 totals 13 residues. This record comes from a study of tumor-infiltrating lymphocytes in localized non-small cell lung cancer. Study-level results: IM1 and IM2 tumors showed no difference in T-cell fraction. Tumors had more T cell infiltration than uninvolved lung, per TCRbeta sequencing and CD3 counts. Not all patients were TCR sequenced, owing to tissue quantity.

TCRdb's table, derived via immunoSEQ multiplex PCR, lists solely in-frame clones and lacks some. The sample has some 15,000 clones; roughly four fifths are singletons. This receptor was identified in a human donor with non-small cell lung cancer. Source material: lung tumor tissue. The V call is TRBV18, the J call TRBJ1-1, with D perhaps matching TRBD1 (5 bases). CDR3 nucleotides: TGTGCCAGCTCACCTCAGGGTGGCACTGAAGCTTTCTTT. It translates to CASSPQGGTEAFF.